This is a list of T cell receptor beta chains from one sample in a study of control samples from healthy donors and cancer patients. The table came from immunoSEQ multiplex PCR; TCRdb's copy has only in-frame clones and leaves some out. This sample has some 70,000 clones, with 83% found just once. The sequencing input was blood. These receptors originate from a man in his sixties in good health. Each CDR3 is given with its conserved first and last residue. A D gene is named only where the DNA matches it firmly. The size entry is marked missing in some rows and otherwise reads once, few, many or a size class.

>TRBJ2-1|TRBD2|.|TRBV15
CATSRDRRTSGINEQFF
TGTGCCACCAGCAGAGATCGGCGGACTAGCGGGATCAATGAGCAGTTCTTC
>TRBJ1-3|TRBD1|once|TRBV5-1
CASSPDRQDSGNTIYF
TGCGCCAGCAGCCCGGACAGGCAAGACTCTGGAAACACCATATATTTT
>TRBJ1-6|.|.|TRBV7-9
CASSSTVYNSPLHF
TGTGCCAGCAGCTCCACAGTTTATAATTCACCCCTCCACTTT
>TRBJ2-5|.|.|TRBV5-4
CASSLDREGTQYF
TGTGCCAGCAGCTTGGACAGGGAAGGGACCCAGTACTTC
>TRBJ1-2|.|.|TRBV7-2
CASSLFTGSNYGYTF
TGTGCCAGCAGCTTATTTACAGGGTCCAACTATGGCTACACCTTC
>TRBJ1-4|.|.|TRBV2
CASTYGVSNEKLFF
TGTGCCAGCACCTACGGGGTTTCTAATGAAAAACTGTTTTTT
>TRBJ2-1|TRBD2|once|TRBV5-1
CASSPNSGTSVFDNEQFF
TGCGCCAGCAGCCCGAATTCCGGGACTAGTGTTTTCGACAATGAGCAGTTCTTC
>TRBJ2-5|TRBD1|.|TRBV7-3
CASSSPGQEETQYF
TGTGCCAGCAGCTCCCCGGGACAGGAAGAGACCCAGTACTTC
>TRBJ2-3|TRBD2|once|TRBV5-1
CASSLALAGERDTQYF
TGCGCCAGCAGCTTGGCTTTAGCGGGGGAGCGAGATACGCAGTATTTT
>TRBJ1-1|TRBD1|.|TRBV5-1
CASSLTGALSFTEAFF
TGCGCCAGCAGCTTGACAGGGGCGCTATCGTTCACTGAAGCTTTCTTT
>TRBJ1-2|TRBD1|.|TRBV29-1
CSVERTGGDYGYTF
TGCAGCGTTGAAAGGACAGGGGGGGACTATGGCTACACCTTC
>TRBJ2-2|.|.|TRBV6-2/TRBV6-3
CASSPDVGASGELFF
TGTGCCAGCAGTCCCGATGTGGGGGCGAGCGGGGAGCTGTTTTTT
>TRBJ1-3|.|.|TRBV21-1
CASSKGQSGNTIYF
TGTGCCAGCAGCAAAGGACAGTCTGGAAACACCATATATTTT
>TRBJ1-5|.|.|TRBV5-6
CASSLLGTQGNQPQHF
TGTGCCAGCAGCTTATTAGGAACCCAGGGGAATCAGCCCCAGCATTTT
>TRBJ2-5|.|once|TRBV19
CASSDHARGETQYF
TGTGCCAGTAGTGATCACGCCCGTGGGGAGACCCAGTACTTC
>TRBJ2-5|.|.|TRBV4-3
CASSQDWATGETQYF
TGCGCCAGCAGCCAAGACTGGGCCACCGGGGAGACCCAGTACTTC
>TRBJ1-2|.|.|TRBV6-5
CASSSPGVNGYTF
TGTGCCAGCAGTTCCCCAGGGGTAAATGGCTACACCTTC
>TRBJ2-3|.|.|TRBV11-1
CASSIRQTDTQYF
TGTGCCAGCAGCATTCGCCAAACAGATACGCAGTATTTT
>TRBJ1-6|.|.|TRBV11-2
CASSFNSYNSPLHF
TGTGCCAGCAGCTTTAACAGCTATAATTCACCCCTCCACTTT
>TRBJ1-1|TRBD1|.|TRBV29-1
CSVRTGKAFF
TGCAGCGTGAGGACAGGAAAAGCTTTCTTT
>TRBJ2-3|.|.|TRBV9
CASSVKPYTDTQYF
TGTGCCAGCAGCGTAAAGCCATACACAGATACGCAGTATTTT
>TRBJ2-3|.|.|TRBV6-1
CASSEGTGHTDTQYF
TGTGCCAGCAGTGAAGGAACGGGACACACAGATACGCAGTATTTT
>TRBJ1-2|.|.|TRBV15
CATSRDGYGYTF
TGTGCCACCAGCAGAGATGGGTATGGCTACACCTTC
>TRBJ2-7|.|.|TRBV7-2
CASSQREGRGIYSYEQYF
TGTGCCAGCAGCCAACGGGAGGGCAGGGGGATTTACTCCTACGAGCAGTACTTC
>TRBJ2-1|TRBD1|.|TRBV15
CATSRPRYGTGTYNEQFF
TGTGCCACCAGCAGACCCCGCTACGGGACAGGCACCTACAATGAGCAGTTCTTC